Given below is one TCR beta chain in context. The antigen is not known. It was with 60 Vbeta and 13 Jbeta primers that the PCR ran. Profiling relied on immunoSEQ multiplex PCR, and the TCRdb table lists in-frame clones only, not all of them. Among 100,000 to 150,000 clones listed, 80% to 90% were seen once. The sample originates from a study of cytomegalovirus exposure and HLA in healthy donors. The CDR3 has 14 amino acids. Germline V gives CDR1 KGHSH, CDR2 LQKENI. V gave up 3 bases and J gave up 0 bases, with 6 bases separating them. Study observations and caveats: A later analysis reportedly found fewer N-insertions in an Asian-associated ancestry cluster than the approximately 700-donor mean. Near-uniform donor sequencing depth was presumed by presence/absence analyses. Previously analyzed data showed that most TCR beta V segments were productive at a frequency of about 90% or about 30%. Reported performance of the classifier showed diagnosis of cytomegalovirus status with high specificity and sensitivity.

Specimen: PBMCs. This TCR derives from a woman younger than 45 in good health and CMV-seronegative. The gene calls are TRBV18 and TRBJ2-4; D not certain. The DNA of the CDR3 is TGTGCCAGCTCACCTTCAATAGCCAAAAACATTCAGTACTTC. Translated: CASSPSIAKNIQYF. Using reference TRBV18 and TRBJ2-4 for the parts outside the CDR3, the full variable domain is NAGVMQNPRHLVRRRGQEARLRCSPMKGHSHVYWYRQLPEEGLKFMVYLQKENIIDESGMPKERFSAEFPKEGPSILRIQQVVRGDSAAYFCASSPSIAKNIQYFGAGTRLSVL.